This T cell receptor beta chain was sequenced for a study of blood T cell repertoires in COVID-19. The wider study: Sites in the United States, Italy and Spain provided acute and convalescent COVID-19 samples. PBMCs, B-cell-depleted T cells, or T cells provided the cDNA or gDNA that made up the material.

Authors' methods: Nucleated cell number was recorded as an estimate derived from reference gene primer amplification. Data came from immunoSEQ multiplex PCR; TCRdb stores just in-frame clones and leaves some out. The DNA was the basis for D and trimming; V, J and clone size are from that table. This sample has fewer than 350,000 clones, with around 90% found just once. This clone has just one count. The source material was peripheral blood. This TCR was sampled from a man aged 18 to 30 with active or convalescent COVID-19.

The CDR3 region has the DNA TGCGCCAGCAGCCAGGGACTCTATGGCTACACCTTC. It encodes CASSQGLYGYTF. The chain recombines TRBV4-3 with TRBJ1-2; a possible D gene is TRBD1 (5 bases). The CDR3 loop spans 12 amino acids. The germline V gene encodes CDR1 LGHNA and CDR2 YSLEER. Trimming stripped 3 bases from V and 4 bases from J, with 6 bases between.